This TCR beta chain was sequenced in a study of T-cell memory formation after mild COVID-19. With regard to this clonotype: Its cognate antigen is unknown.

J gave up 7 bases and V 6 bases, and 8 bases lay outside the gene matches. The CDR3 has 13 residues. Germline values: CDR1 SQVTM, CDR2 ANQGSEA. Regarding the study as a whole: Among CD4+ contracting clones, most were CM and EM, and CD8+ ones EMRA.

The authors produced TCR alpha and TCR beta cDNA libraries with sample barcodes and UMIs by 5'RACE using constant-segment primers. TCRdb re-called the 5' RACE reads through MiXCR, storing one row per CDR3 protein. The table has about 620,000 distinct CDR3 sequences, about a sixth seen once; the top ten hold around 13%. The gene calls are TRBV29-1 and TRBJ1-4, with 7 positions matching TRBD1. Sample: PBMCs or a T cell subset sorted from them (not recorded which). The clonotype originates from an adult woman who had mild COVID-19 (a few samples of this study predate the infection). Cell type and time point are not known. The chain's CDR3 is CSVLRGSGEKLFF. CDR3 in DNA: TGCAGCGTCCTCAGGGGGTCGGGTGAAAAACTGTTTTTT.